Each of the 17 T cell receptor beta chains below was sequenced from the same sample in a study of blood T cell repertoires in COVID-19. The protocol was immunoSEQ multiplex PCR, while the TCRdb copy is restricted to in-frame clones and leaves out a portion. The sample includes fewer than 85,000 clones, roughly four fifths of them seen just once. Sequenced: peripheral blood. These receptors were taken from a human donor in a cohort sampled during active COVID-19.

This chain joins TRBV24-1 and TRBJ2-1; 7 bases align to TRBD1. CDR1 and CDR2 (germline): KGHDR, SFDVKD. The CDR3 extends over 16 amino acids. The V segment lost 3 bases and the J segment 6 bases; nucleotides outside the gene matches: 10. CDR3 sequence: CATSDHPDRELNEQFF. DNA of the CDR3: TGTGCCACCAGTGATCACCCCGACAGGGAACTCAATGAGCAGTTCTTC.

This clone was counted a few times. This sequence joins TRBV4-2 and TRBJ2-1, with 7 bases that match TRBD1. Germline CDR1 is LGHNA and CDR2 is YNFKEQ. CDR3 length equals 13 residues. V dropped 6 bases and J dropped 6; count of bases not matched to a gene: 5. CDR3 amino acids: CASRDPGGNEQFF. The CDR3 nucleotides read TGTGCCAGCAGGGACCCAGGGGGCAATGAGCAGTTCTTC.

The rearrangement joins TRBV6-1 to TRBJ1-6, with 10 bases that match TRBD1. The CDR3 is 15 residues long. Germline loops: CDR1 MNHNS, CDR2 SASEGT. V lost 2 bases and J lost 9; bases outside the gene matches: 4. The CDR3 DNA follows: TGTGCCAGCAGTGAATGGGACAGGGGTTTTTCACCCCTCCACTTT. It yields the protein CASSEWDRGFSPLHF.

The chain is built from TRBV19 and TRBJ1-1, with D unresolved. Germline loops: CDR1 LNHDA, CDR2 SQIVND (reference sequence). The CDR3 length is 16 residues. Trimming removed 7 bases from V and 0 bases from J, with 18 bases in between. The DNA for the CDR3 is TGTGCCAGTACCGGAGGGTATAGGCTAATGAACACTGAAGCTTTCTTT. Its translation is CASTGGYRLMNTEAFF.

This chain joins TRBV11-3 and TRBJ2-1; 7 nucleotides agree with TRBD2. V lost 1 base and J lost 2; bases outside the gene matches: 2. CDR3 size: 15 residues. Germline assignment: CDR1 SGHNT and CDR2 YENEEA. In DNA form, the CDR3 reads TGTGCCAGCAGCTTAGGGGGGACTACCTACAATGAGCAGTTCTTC. Protein product: CASSLGGTTYNEQFF.

This rearrangement joins TRBV5-5 to TRBJ2-5, with D possibly matching TRBD2 (6 bases). V was pared by 1 base and J by 5 bases, with 12 bases between. From germline, CDR1 is SGHKS and CDR2 YYEKEE (reference sequence). This CDR3 has 14 amino acids. CDR3 residues: CASSLQWRVETQYF. CDR3 sequence (DNA): TGTGCCAGCAGCTTGCAGTGGAGGGTTGAGACCCAGTACTTC. The variable domain in full, with the rest retrieved from reference TRBV5-5 and TRBJ2-5, is DAGVTQSPTHLIKTRGQQVTLRCSPISGHKSVSWYQQVLGQGPQFIFQYYEKEERGRGNFPDRFSARQFPNYSSELNVNALLLGDSALYLCASSLQWRVETQYFGPGTRLLVL.

The V gene is TRBV5-4, the J gene TRBJ2-3; D gene uncertain. This CDR3 spans 13 amino acids. The V end was cut by 5 bases, the J end by 2 bases, with 9 bases between. The germline V gene encodes CDR1 SGHNT and CDR2 YYREEE (reference sequence). CDR3 sequence reads: CASSTEATDTQYF. The CDR3 region has the DNA TGTGCCAGCAGTACCGAGGCCACAGATACGCAGTATTTT.

This chain connects TRBV5-1 to TRBJ2-2, with 10 bases lining up with TRBD2. The V gene's germline CDR1 is SGHRS and CDR2 YFSETQ. CDR3 length equals 17 residues. V gave up 0 bases and J gave up 6 bases; unmatched junction bases: 8. CDR3 coding DNA: TGCGCCAGCAGCTTGGATTCTAGCGGGGGTAGAGCCGGGGAGCTGTTTTTT. This gives the protein CASSLDSSGGRAGELFF.

The V call is TRBV6-5, the J call TRBJ2-7, with a tentative D call TRBD2 (5 bases). CDR3 length: 12 residues. The V end was cut by 6 bases, the J end by 3 bases, with 9 bases between. The germline V gene has CDR1 MNHEY and CDR2 SVGAGI. CDR3: CASRTGYYEQYF. The CDR3 DNA reads as TGTGCCAGCAGAACGGGGTACTACGAGCAGTACTTC.

This chain uses TRBV4-1 with TRBJ1-6; D perhaps matches TRBD1 (6 bases). Per germline, CDR1 MGHRA and CDR2 YSYEKL. The CDR3 contains 15 residues. V was clipped by 2 bases and J by 10 bases, with 15 bases between them. Here the CDR3 reads CASSQISGRGSPLHF. The CDR3 DNA reads as TGCGCCAGCAGCCAAATCTCCGGCAGGGGATCACCCCTCCACTTT.

The CDR3 here is CSASRGVDQPQHF. The DNA for the CDR3 is TGCAGTGCTAGTCGGGGGGTGGATCAGCCCCAGCATTTT. V is TRBV20-1 and J is TRBJ1-5; tentatively, D is TRBD1 (5 bases). This CDR3 has 13 amino acids. Germline CDR1 is DFQATT and CDR2 is SNEGSKA (reference sequence). Trimming removed 3 bases at V and 5 bases at J, with 11 bases between.

This rearrangement joins TRBV3-1 (or the pseudogene TRBV3-2) to TRBJ1-3; 7 bases fit TRBD1. V shed 5 bases, J shed 0 bases, and the junction held 4 bases outside the gene matches. The CDR3 is 15 residues long. Per the germline V gene, CDR1 is LGHDT and CDR2 is YNNKEL (reference sequence). DNA of the CDR3: TGTGCCAGCAGCGCGCGACAGGGCTCTGGAAACACCATATATTTT. As protein: CASSARQGSGNTIYF.

V usage is TRBV24-1 and J usage is TRBJ2-3, with TRBD1 matching 9 bases. This CDR3 comprises 17 residues. Germline CDR1 KGHDR, CDR2 SFDVKD. V lost 4 bases to trimming and J lost 3 bases; unmatched junction nucleotides: 10. The CDR3 nucleotides read TGTGCCACCAGTGAAACCCCCGGGACAGGGAGGACAGATACGCAGTATTTT. The encoded protein is CATSETPGTGRTDTQYF.

This chain connects TRBV9 to TRBJ2-3, with 7 bases lining up with TRBD1. V was clipped by 3 bases and J by 1 base; unmatched bases: 5. Per germline, CDR1 SGDLS and CDR2 YYNGEE. The CDR3 has 15 residues. CDR3 DNA sequence: TGTGCCAGCAGCGGGACAGGCTACCGCACAGATACGCAGTATTTT. Protein sequence: CASSGTGYRTDTQYF. Full variable domain (missing parts from reference TRBV9 and TRBJ2-3): DSGVTQTPKHLITATGQRVTLRCSPRSGDLSVYWYQQSLDQGLQFLIQYYNGEERAKGNILERFSAQQFPDLHSELNLSSLELGDSALYFCASSGTGYRTDTQYFGPGTRLTVL.

The chain has TRBV7-9 and TRBJ1-2; TRBD1 matches at 10 bases. The junction had 9 bases not matched to a gene; V was cut back by 6 bases and J by 8 bases. CDR1 and CDR2 from the germline V gene are SEHNR and FQNEAQ (reference sequence). CDR3 length: 14 amino acids. CDR3 residues: CASSRDRGVYGYTF. In nucleotides, the CDR3 is TGTGCCAGCAGTCGGGACAGGGGAGTTTACGGCTACACCTTC.

In its sample, this clone was seen once. The chain has TRBV5-5 and TRBJ2-5; 11 nucleotides match TRBD1. V gave up 0 bases and J gave up 5 bases; unmatched junction bases: 6. CDR3 length equals 16 residues. From germline, CDR1 is SGHKS and CDR2 YYEKEE (reference sequence). The CDR3 region is CASSLGGQGAWETQYF. The CDR3 DNA reads TGTGCCAGCAGCTTGGGAGGACAGGGGGCCTGGGAGACCCAGTACTTC.

This chain connects TRBV5-4 to TRBJ1-2, with 7 bases lining up with TRBD1. CDR1 is SGHNT, CDR2 YYREEE, per germline (reference sequence). After removal of 5 bases from V and 4 bases from J, the junction contained 8 bases not matched to a gene. The CDR3 extends over 14 amino acids. The CDR3 DNA reads TGTGCCAGCAGATGGGGACAGCCACCCTATGGCTACACCTTC. This codes for CASRWGQPPYGYTF.